A selection of T cell receptor beta chains follows, all from one sample in a study of human T cells and chemical hapten exposure. MiXCR was run by TCRdb on the RACE reads, yielding one entry per CDR3 protein. The top ten hold about 2.8% of the sample, which has around 180,000 distinct CDR3 sequences, approximately 31% seen once. The input for sequencing was whole blood, taken in connection with sensitization to the hapten diphenylcyclopropenone (DPC). All receptors come from a woman aged 25 to 45 with alopecia areata. Some clones in this sample may be carry-over from other donors' samples. CDR3s include the opening cysteine and the closing phenylalanine or tryptophan. Fields, in order: D gene, J gene, clone size, V gene, CDR3 DNA, CDR3 protein. The D gene is left open where the match is weak. Clone size appears in some rows only: once, few, many, or a class for an expanded clone.

D gene: .; J gene: TRBJ2-2; clone size: .; V gene: TRBV6-5; CDR3 DNA: TGTGCCAGCAGTTACCCTACCGGGGAGCTGTTTTTT; CDR3 protein: CASSYPTGELFF
D gene: TRBD1; J gene: TRBJ2-7; clone size: few; V gene: TRBV28; CDR3 DNA: TGTGCCAGCAGTTTGTGGACAGGGGGCACCGACGAGCAGTACTTC; CDR3 protein: CASSLWTGGTDEQYF
D gene: TRBD2; J gene: TRBJ2-5; clone size: .; V gene: TRBV29-1; CDR3 DNA: TGCAGCGTAGCGGGGCGGGGAGAGACCCAGTACTTC; CDR3 protein: CSVAGRGETQYF
D gene: .; J gene: TRBJ2-1; clone size: .; V gene: TRBV24-1; CDR3 DNA: TGTGCCACCAGTGATGTGGGCCAGGGAGAGGATGAGCAGTTCTTC; CDR3 protein: CATSDVGQGEDEQFF
D gene: .; J gene: TRBJ1-2; clone size: .; V gene: TRBV5-6; CDR3 DNA: TGTGCCAGCAGCTTGGGAGGGGCTTCAAGAAACTATGGCTACACCTTC; CDR3 protein: CASSLGGASRNYGYTF
D gene: .; J gene: TRBJ1-5; clone size: .; V gene: TRBV4-2; CDR3 DNA: TGTGCCAGCAGCCAAGATCTTCTGGCTCAGCCCCAGCATTTT; CDR3 protein: CASSQDLLAQPQHF
D gene: TRBD2; J gene: TRBJ2-2; clone size: .; V gene: TRBV4-2; CDR3 DNA: TGTGCCAGCAGCCAAGATGTAGTAGCGGGGGGGTCCGGGGAGCTGTTTTTT; CDR3 protein: CASSQDVVAGGSGELFF
D gene: TRBD1; J gene: TRBJ1-2; clone size: .; V gene: TRBV6-1; CDR3 DNA: TGTGCCAGCGGAAGACAGGGACCTAACTATGGCTACACCTTC; CDR3 protein: CASGRQGPNYGYTF
D gene: .; J gene: TRBJ1-2; clone size: .; V gene: TRBV29-1; CDR3 DNA: TGCAGCGTTGCCATCAGGTCTCTCTATGGCTACACCTTC; CDR3 protein: CSVAIRSLYGYTF
D gene: .; J gene: TRBJ1-1; clone size: few; V gene: TRBV10-3; CDR3 DNA: TGTGCCATCAGTGAGACGGGGGATCCTGAAGCTTTCTTT; CDR3 protein: CAISETGDPEAFF
D gene: TRBD1; J gene: TRBJ2-4; clone size: few; V gene: TRBV15; CDR3 DNA: TGTGCCACCAGCAGAGATTTTTTGCGGACAGGGGGCGGGAAAAACATTCAGTACTTC; CDR3 protein: CATSRDFLRTGGGKNIQYF
D gene: TRBD1; J gene: TRBJ2-3; clone size: .; V gene: TRBV11-3; CDR3 DNA: TGTGCCAGCAGCTTCATGGGACAGGCGAGCACAGATACGCAGTATTTT; CDR3 protein: CASSFMGQASTDTQYF
D gene: .; J gene: TRBJ1-1; clone size: few; V gene: TRBV30; CDR3 DNA: TGTGCCTGGAGGAAGGGTGGGGTCACTGAAGCTTTCTTT; CDR3 protein: CAWRKGGVTEAFF
D gene: .; J gene: TRBJ1-1; clone size: .; V gene: TRBV4-1; CDR3 DNA: TGCGCCAGCAGCCAAAGGGCCTTGAACACTGAAGCTTTCTTT; CDR3 protein: CASSQRALNTEAFF
D gene: TRBD1; J gene: TRBJ2-7; clone size: .; V gene: TRBV5-1; CDR3 DNA: TGCGCCAGCAGCTTAGGGACAGGTAACAACGAGCAGTACTTC; CDR3 protein: CASSLGTGNNEQYF
D gene: TRBD2; J gene: TRBJ2-7; clone size: few; V gene: TRBV5-5; CDR3 DNA: TGTGCCAGCAGCTTCCGAACTAGCGGGGTCTCCTACGAGCAGTACTTC; CDR3 protein: CASSFRTSGVSYEQYF
D gene: .; J gene: TRBJ2-2; clone size: few; V gene: TRBV6-2/TRBV6-3; CDR3 DNA: TGTGCCAGCAGCACTCTTGGGCAGTCCGGGGAGCTGTTTTTT; CDR3 protein: CASSTLGQSGELFF
D gene: .; J gene: TRBJ1-4; clone size: .; V gene: TRBV15; CDR3 DNA: TGTGCCACCAGCAGAGTAGGGACAACTAATGAAAAACTGTTTTTT; CDR3 protein: CATSRVGTTNEKLFF
D gene: .; J gene: TRBJ2-1; clone size: many; V gene: TRBV28; CDR3 DNA: TGTGCCAGCAGCCGCCTGGGCAATGAGCAGTTCTTC; CDR3 protein: CASSRLGNEQFF
D gene: .; J gene: TRBJ2-5; clone size: few; V gene: TRBV7-2; CDR3 DNA: TGTGCCAGCAGCTATGCGAAGACCCAGTACTTC; CDR3 protein: CASSYAKTQYF
D gene: TRBD1; J gene: TRBJ2-7; clone size: few; V gene: TRBV12-3/TRBV12-4; CDR3 DNA: TGTGCCAGCAGTTTTGAGGGGACAGCCTCCGCGCAGTACTTC; CDR3 protein: CASSFEGTASAQYF
D gene: TRBD1; J gene: TRBJ2-1; clone size: .; V gene: TRBV7-2; CDR3 DNA: TGTGCCAGCAGCCCACAGGGGGTTCCCTACAATGAGCAGTTCTTC; CDR3 protein: CASSPQGVPYNEQFF
D gene: .; J gene: TRBJ2-1; clone size: few; V gene: TRBV28; CDR3 DNA: TGTGCCAGCAGTAAAGGCGGGGACAGTTACAATGAGCAGTTCTTC; CDR3 protein: CASSKGGDSYNEQFF
D gene: TRBD1; J gene: TRBJ1-4; clone size: many; V gene: TRBV12-3/TRBV12-4; CDR3 DNA: TGTGCCAGCAGCCCGGGACAGGGGGAAGAAAAACTGTTTTTT; CDR3 protein: CASSPGQGEEKLFF
D gene: TRBD2; J gene: TRBJ2-3; clone size: .; V gene: TRBV3-1; CDR3 DNA: TGTGCCAGCAGCCAGAATAGCGGGAGAGGCAATACGCAGTATTTT; CDR3 protein: CASSQNSGRGNTQYF
D gene: .; J gene: TRBJ2-7; clone size: few; V gene: TRBV6-6; CDR3 DNA: TGTGCCACCCTGGAAGATTCCGGCCACGAGCAGTACTTC; CDR3 protein: CATLEDSGHEQYF
D gene: .; J gene: TRBJ2-1; clone size: few; V gene: TRBV4-3; CDR3 DNA: TGCGCCAGCAGCCAATACCCAGGGAATGAGCAGTTCTTC; CDR3 protein: CASSQYPGNEQFF
D gene: TRBD1; J gene: TRBJ2-3; clone size: few; V gene: TRBV12-3/TRBV12-4; CDR3 DNA: TGTGCCAGCAGTCACACCGGGACAGGGTTGAATACGCAGTATTTT; CDR3 protein: CASSHTGTGLNTQYF
D gene: TRBD1; J gene: TRBJ1-2; clone size: few; V gene: TRBV29-1; CDR3 DNA: TGCAGCTTTGGACAGGGAAAGAACTATGGCTACACCTTC; CDR3 protein: CSFGQGKNYGYTF
D gene: .; J gene: TRBJ2-5; clone size: .; V gene: TRBV4-1; CDR3 DNA: TGCGCCAGCAGCCCCGACCCAGGGCAAGAGACCCAGTACTTC; CDR3 protein: CASSPDPGQETQYF
D gene: TRBD2; J gene: TRBJ2-2; clone size: once; V gene: TRBV5-1; CDR3 DNA: TGCGCCAGCAGTGGGCTAGCGGGAGCCGGGGAGCTGTTTTTT; CDR3 protein: CASSGLAGAGELFF
D gene: .; J gene: TRBJ2-1; clone size: .; V gene: TRBV28; CDR3 DNA: TGTGCCAGCAGTTTTCGTTTTCTGGCTAGCAGACACAATGAGCAGTTCTTC; CDR3 protein: CASSFRFLASRHNEQFF
D gene: .; J gene: TRBJ2-2; clone size: .; V gene: TRBV9; CDR3 DNA: TGTGCCAGCAGCGTAGTATCCCAAAACACCGGGGAGCTGTTTTTT; CDR3 protein: CASSVVSQNTGELFF
D gene: TRBD2; J gene: TRBJ2-1; clone size: .; V gene: TRBV12-3/TRBV12-4; CDR3 DNA: TGTGCCAGCAGTCCCCTCCTAGCGGGGGAATACAATGAGCAGTTCTTC; CDR3 protein: CASSPLLAGEYNEQFF
D gene: .; J gene: TRBJ1-6; clone size: .; V gene: TRBV20-1; CDR3 DNA: TGCAGTGCTAGTAAGGGGGAAATTTCACCCCTCCACTTT; CDR3 protein: CSASKGEISPLHF
D gene: TRBD1; J gene: TRBJ1-3; clone size: once; V gene: TRBV7-2; CDR3 DNA: TGTGCCAGCAGCTTGGACAGGACTCGGGACACCATATATTTT; CDR3 protein: CASSLDRTRDTIYF
D gene: TRBD1; J gene: TRBJ1-2; clone size: few; V gene: TRBV2; CDR3 DNA: TGTGCCAACCCGGGACAGGGGGCGCCTGGCTACACCTTC; CDR3 protein: CANPGQGAPGYTF
D gene: .; J gene: TRBJ1-5; clone size: few; V gene: TRBV10-2; CDR3 DNA: TGCGCCAGCAGTGGGGCCGGCCTAGTGCCCCAGCATTTT; CDR3 protein: CASSGAGLVPQHF
D gene: TRBD2; J gene: TRBJ2-5; clone size: once; V gene: TRBV20-1; CDR3 DNA: TGCAGTGCTAGGGATGCGGGAGGGGGAGAGACCCAGTACTTC; CDR3 protein: CSARDAGGGETQYF
D gene: .; J gene: TRBJ1-6; clone size: .; V gene: TRBV11-2; CDR3 DNA: TGTGCCAGCAGCTTAGACCTCCGCGGGCCCCTCCACTTT; CDR3 protein: CASSLDLRGPLHF
D gene: TRBD2; J gene: TRBJ2-1; clone size: .; V gene: TRBV7-3; CDR3 DNA: TGTGCCAGCAGCTTGGGACTAGCGGGGGGGGATGAGCAGTTCTTC; CDR3 protein: CASSLGLAGGDEQFF
D gene: .; J gene: TRBJ1-3; clone size: .; V gene: TRBV28; CDR3 DNA: TGTGCCAGCAGCACCGGACAAATCTCTGGAAACACCATATATTTT; CDR3 protein: CASSTGQISGNTIYF
D gene: TRBD1; J gene: TRBJ2-7; clone size: .; V gene: TRBV2; CDR3 DNA: TGTGCCAGCAGTGAAGTCCCGGGACAGATGTCCTACGAGCAGTACTTC; CDR3 protein: CASSEVPGQMSYEQYF
D gene: .; J gene: TRBJ2-2; clone size: .; V gene: TRBV7-9; CDR3 DNA: TGTGCCAGCAGCCCTTTGACCCGCGGGGAGCTGTTTTTT; CDR3 protein: CASSPLTRGELFF
D gene: .; J gene: TRBJ1-2; clone size: .; V gene: TRBV28; CDR3 DNA: TGTGCCAGCAGTCTGAGTTGGGGGGAGCGGAATGGCTACACCTTC; CDR3 protein: CASSLSWGERNGYTF
D gene: .; J gene: TRBJ2-5; clone size: .; V gene: TRBV29-1; CDR3 DNA: TGCAGCGTCGTTGATTTGGGCAGCTCGGAGACCCAGTACTTC; CDR3 protein: CSVVDLGSSETQYF
D gene: .; J gene: TRBJ1-1; clone size: .; V gene: TRBV12-3/TRBV12-4; CDR3 DNA: TGTGCCAGCAGTTTAGGCCAGGGGCAAAGAGGAGAGACTGAAGCTTTCTTT; CDR3 protein: CASSLGQGQRGETEAFF
D gene: .; J gene: TRBJ1-6; clone size: few; V gene: TRBV5-5; CDR3 DNA: TGTGCCAGCAGCGCCGGGACACGATCACCCCTCCACTTT; CDR3 protein: CASSAGTRSPLHF
D gene: TRBD1; J gene: TRBJ1-2; clone size: .; V gene: TRBV7-2; CDR3 DNA: TGTGCCAGCAGCTTAGTACAGGGGAACTATGGCTACACCTTC; CDR3 protein: CASSLVQGNYGYTF
D gene: TRBD2; J gene: TRBJ2-1; clone size: few; V gene: TRBV29-1; CDR3 DNA: TGCAGCGTTGTGCCTAGCGGGAGCGTTAATGAGCAGTTCTTC; CDR3 protein: CSVVPSGSVNEQFF
D gene: .; J gene: TRBJ2-2; clone size: few; V gene: TRBV27; CDR3 DNA: TGTGCCAGCAGTTCCCTCGGACAGACGACCGGGGAGCTGTTTTTT; CDR3 protein: CASSSLGQTTGELFF
D gene: .; J gene: TRBJ1-5; clone size: few; V gene: TRBV28; CDR3 DNA: TGTGCCAGCAGTAGGCCGGCAGGGGTTGTGAGTCAGCCCCAGCATTTT; CDR3 protein: CASSRPAGVVSQPQHF
D gene: .; J gene: TRBJ1-1; clone size: .; V gene: TRBV27; CDR3 DNA: TGTGCCAGCAGAGGGGGATGGACTGAAGCTTTCTTT; CDR3 protein: CASRGGWTEAFF